Each of the 5 T cell receptor beta chains below was sequenced from the same sample in a study of T cells after yellow fever vaccination. TCRdb independently ran MiXCR on the 5' RACE reads; one entry per CDR3 protein. The profile covers about 630,000 distinct CDR3 sequences, with more than 9% appearing a single time and just under 15% taken by the ten largest. The starting material was PBMCs, obtained on the day of the yellow fever booster vaccination. The receptors shown here come from a man between 25 and 39 years old who received the YFV17D yellow fever vaccine.

In its sample, this clonotype was seen a few times. V is TRBV12-3 or TRBV12-4 and J is TRBJ2-1, with TRBD2 as a possible D gene (5 bases). V was trimmed by 6 bases and J by 2 bases, leaving 14 bases between them. The CDR3 runs to 15 residues. CDR3 residues: CASSQSGGTYNEQFF. The CDR3 region has the DNA TGTGCCAGCAGCCAAAGCGGAGGCACCTACAATGAGCAGTTCTTC.

This clonotype was recorded a few times. The chain links TRBV11-2 to TRBJ2-1; a possible D gene is TRBD2 (5 bases). CDR3 size: 13 residues. The germline V and J ends were trimmed by 6 bases and 8 bases, with 14 bases remaining between them. CDR1 SGHAT and CDR2 FQNNGV come from the germline V gene. Written as DNA, the CDR3 is TGTGCCAGCAGACCTTCGACCGGGGATGAGCAGTTCTTC. Protein sequence: CASRPSTGDEQFF. Supplemented by reference TRBV11-2 and TRBJ2-1, the full variable domain reads EAGVAQSPRYKIIEKRQSVAFWCNPISGHATLYWYQQILGQGPKLLIQFQNNGVVDDSQLPKDRFSAERLKGVDSTLKIQPAKLEDSAVYLCASRPSTGDEQFFGPGTRLTVL.

The rearrangement uses TRBV7-9 and TRBJ1-2, with D hard to call. The length of the CDR3 is 12 residues. Between the trimmed V and J ends, which lost 5 bases and 4 bases, there was a span of 8 bases. Germline V gene lookup returns CDR1 SEHNR and CDR2 FQNEAQ (reference sequence). CDR3 amino acids: CASSDTLYGYTF. The CDR3 DNA reads TGTGCCAGCAGCGATACCCTCTATGGCTACACCTTC.

This clonotype appeared many times. V is TRBV20-1 and J is TRBJ1-5; 10 bases line up with TRBD1. The CDR3 covers 17 residues. V lost 5 bases to trimming and J lost 5 bases; unmatched junction nucleotides: 15. Per germline, CDR1 DFQATT and CDR2 SNEGSKA (reference sequence). The CDR3 DNA follows: TGCAGTGCTGTAGACAGGGGGCTCTCTTCGTTTCATCAGCCCCAGCATTTT. Residues: CSAVDRGLSSFHQPQHF.

The chain carries TRBV7-8 and TRBJ2-7; D not certain. The CDR3 consists of 12 residues. Deletions cut 5 bases from V and 5 bases from J, with 10 bases between. Germline assignment: CDR1 SGHVS and CDR2 FQNEAQ. CDR3 region: CASSPDRNEQYF. The CDR3 bases are TGTGCCAGCAGCCCGGACCGGAACGAGCAGTACTTC.